The rows below give T cell receptor beta chains drawn from one sample of a study of T cell responses to AZD1222 COVID-19 vaccine. Using immunoSEQ multiplex PCR, the repertoire was profiled, and TCRdb retains in-frame clones only, with some absent. Among 150,000 to 200,000 clones listed, approximately 90% were seen once. Sequences were derived from peripheral blood, sampled on day 0 of AZD1222 vaccination. All receptors derive from an adult in good health. The CDR3 runs from the conserved cysteine through the conserved F or W. Each record gives: CDR3 protein, CDR3 DNA, CDR3 length, clone size, V gene, D gene, J gene. A D gene is named only where the DNA matches it firmly. Rows may omit the clone size; those that give it use once, few, many or a size class.

CATREPRSGANVLTF,TGTGCCACTAGGGAACCCCGCTCTGGGGCCAACGTCCTGACTTTC,15,NA,TRBV6-5,NA,TRBJ2-6
CASEGTSGSYEQYF,TGTGCCAGCGAAGGAACTAGCGGAAGCTACGAGCAGTACTTC,14,NA,TRBV6-5,TRBD2,TRBJ2-7
CASSPGGRRGTEAFF,TGTGCCAGCAGCCCTGGGGGCAGGCGTGGCACTGAAGCTTTCTTT,15,few,TRBV28,NA,TRBJ1-1
CAISEQGAGGGYTF,TGTGCCATCAGTGAACAGGGGGCGGGTGGTGGCTACACCTTC,14,NA,TRBV10-3,TRBD1,TRBJ1-2
CASSVDGHLSYNEQFF,TGTGCCAGCAGCGTAGATGGACACCTCTCCTACAATGAGCAGTTCTTC,16,NA,TRBV9,NA,TRBJ2-1
CASSLTDGNTIYF,TGTGCCAGCAGCCTTACAGATGGAAACACCATATATTTT,13,once,TRBV3-1/TRBV3-2,NA,TRBJ1-3
CASSDSEAGDYNEQFF,TGTGCCAGCAGTGACTCGGAGGCGGGAGATTACAATGAGCAGTTCTTC,16,NA,TRBV6-4,TRBD2,TRBJ2-1
CASSQGLAGEDEQFF,TGTGCCAGCAGCCAAGGGCTAGCGGGAGAGGATGAGCAGTTCTTC,15,once,TRBV6-5,TRBD2,TRBJ2-1
CASSPSLLELADTQYF,TGCGCCAGCAGCCCCTCGCTACTAGAATTGGCAGATACGCAGTATTTT,16,NA,TRBV5-1,NA,TRBJ2-3
CASSFRVTGGTNQPQHF,TGTGCCAGCAGTTTTAGGGTGACGGGGGGCACCAATCAGCCCCAGCATTTT,17,NA,TRBV5-8,NA,TRBJ1-5
CASSSWTGMNQPQHF,TGTGCCAGCAGTTCCTGGACAGGGATGAATCAGCCCCAGCATTTT,15,NA,TRBV6-5,TRBD1,TRBJ1-5
CASSLVPNTGADTEAFF,TGCGCCAGCAGCTTGGTCCCTAATACGGGGGCTGACACTGAAGCTTTCTTT,17,NA,TRBV5-1,NA,TRBJ1-1
CSASIELGTSGYNEQFF,TGCAGTGCTAGTATCGAACTAGGGACTAGCGGCTACAATGAGCAGTTCTTC,17,NA,TRBV20-1,TRBD2,TRBJ2-1
CASCPGPPRETQYF,TGTGCCAGCTGTCCGGGACCGCCTCGGGAGACCCAGTACTTC,14,NA,TRBV18,NA,TRBJ2-5
CASSVATRQRGFGEQFF,TGTGCCAGCAGCGTAGCTACGAGACAGCGAGGGTTCGGTGAGCAGTTCTTC,17,NA,TRBV9,NA,TRBJ2-1
CASSPGGYRPQHF,TGCGCCAGCAGTCCGGGGGGGTATAGGCCCCAGCATTTT,13,NA,TRBV4-1,NA,TRBJ1-5
CASSPSGQYTQYF,TGTGCCAGCAGCCCCTCGGGGCAATATACGCAGTATTTT,13,NA,TRBV11-3,NA,TRBJ2-3
CASSTWTGGRNEQYF,TGTGCCAGCAGCACATGGACAGGGGGGAGGAACGAGCAGTACTTC,15,NA,TRBV7-9,TRBD1,TRBJ2-7
CASSLLQGRGKLFF,TGTGCCAGCAGCTTACTGCAGGGTCGGGGAAAACTGTTTTTT,14,once,TRBV7-2,NA,TRBJ1-4
CASSFALGYGYTF,TGTGCCAGCAGTTTCGCTCTTGGGTATGGCTACACCTTC,13,NA,TRBV28,NA,TRBJ1-2
CAISVGGLNYGYTF,TGTGCCATCAGTGTTGGGGGCCTTAACTATGGCTACACCTTC,14,NA,TRBV10-3,NA,TRBJ1-2
CASSVLTGPVEGGGQYF,TGTGCCAGTTCCGTATTGACAGGTCCCGTTGAAGGGGGTGGGCAGTATTTT,17,NA,TRBV19,NA,TRBJ2-3
CASSSERWTVGYGYTF,TGTGCCAGCAGTAGTGAGAGATGGACAGTCGGATATGGCTACACCTTC,16,NA,TRBV2,NA,TRBJ1-2
CAISELKPGHGTYEQYF,TGTGCCATCAGTGAGTTAAAACCGGGACACGGAACCTACGAGCAGTACTTC,17,NA,TRBV10-3,NA,TRBJ2-7
CASSLGGSRTDTQYF,TGTGCCAGCAGCCTGGGGGGGAGTCGCACAGATACGCAGTATTTT,15,NA,TRBV7-9,TRBD2,TRBJ2-3
CAWGLAGGGTGELFF,TGTGCCTGGGGACTAGCGGGAGGTGGCACCGGGGAGCTGTTTTTT,15,NA,TRBV30,TRBD2,TRBJ2-2
CASSYQINQPQHF,TGTGCCAGCAGTTATCAGATCAATCAGCCCCAGCATTTT,13,NA,TRBV6-5,NA,TRBJ1-5
CASTGTGNRNEQYF,TGTGCCAGCACCGGGACAGGGAACCGGAACGAGCAGTACTTC,14,NA,TRBV2,TRBD1,TRBJ2-7
CASIGSRGTLSGNTIYF,TGTGCCAGCATCGGATCCCGCGGGACACTATCTGGAAACACCATATATTTT,17,NA,TRBV28,NA,TRBJ1-3
CASSLAIRESSGANVLTF,TGTGCCAGCAGCTTAGCTATCCGGGAAAGCTCTGGGGCCAACGTCCTGACTTTC,18,NA,TRBV7-9,NA,TRBJ2-6
CASSSYTGELFF,TGTGCCAGCAGTTCCTACACCGGGGAGCTGTTTTTT,12,medium-sized,TRBV12-3/TRBV12-4,NA,TRBJ2-2
CASSMGARSDIQYF,TGTGCCAGTAGTATGGGGGCTAGATCGGACATTCAGTACTTC,14,NA,TRBV19,NA,TRBJ2-4
CASSWDDRVGELFF,TGTGCCAGCAGCTGGGATGACAGAGTCGGGGAGCTGTTTTTT,14,NA,TRBV11-1,NA,TRBJ2-2
CASSVGPGEEDQYF,TGTGCCAGCAGCGTGGGACCGGGGGAAGAGGACCAGTACTTC,14,NA,TRBV9,NA,TRBJ2-5
CASNRGGGGDSGNTIYF,TGTGCCAGCAACCGGGGAGGGGGCGGTGACTCTGGAAACACCATATATTTT,17,NA,TRBV3-1/TRBV3-2,TRBD1,TRBJ1-3
CATTYDRQPQHF,TGTGCCACCACTTATGACAGGCAGCCCCAGCATTTT,12,NA,TRBV24-1,NA,TRBJ1-5
CAWSGVFFGSRYGYTF,TGTGCCTGGAGTGGGGTATTCTTTGGGTCGAGGTATGGCTACACCTTC,16,NA,TRBV30,NA,TRBJ1-2